This T cell receptor beta chain was recorded in a study of blood T cell repertoires in COVID-19. Study context: Acute and convalescent COVID-19 specimens originated in the United States, Italy and Spain.

Trimming shortened V by 1 base and J by 6 bases, and 6 bases separated the two germline ends. The germline V gene encodes CDR1 KGHSH and CDR2 LQKENI. The CDR3 is made up of 13 amino acids. In the original analysis: Amplified reference gene primers provided the basis for estimating nucleated cell counts. Sequencing was performed with immunoSEQ multiplex PCR; in TCRdb, only in-frame clones are kept and a portion is missing. The D gene and trimming were derived from the DNA, and the V and J assignments and clone size from that table. The sample consists of more than 350,000 clones, approximately 90% of them appearing once.

This clonotype originated in a man in his late teens or twenties who had recovered from COVID-19. The chain links TRBV18 to TRBJ1-4; D is uncertain. Sequenced: PBMCs or T cells enriched from blood (not recorded which). This CDR3 reads CASSPQGDEKLFF. CDR3 DNA sequence: TGTGCCAGCTCACCACAGGGAGATGAAAAACTGTTTTTT.